These T cell receptor beta chains were read from a single sample in a study of tumor-infiltrating lymphocytes in primary liver carcinoma. TCRdb redid the calling of the multiplex PCR reads with MiXCR, one entry per CDR3 protein. The table shows around 190,000 distinct CDR3 sequences, with around four fifths occurring only once. The sequenced material came from tumor tissue from primary liver carcinoma. These receptors were collected from a man in his forties with primary liver carcinoma and hepatitis B virus infection. Each CDR3 is given with its conserved first and last residue. A D gene is named only where the DNA matches it firmly. Where a row states a size, it is once, few, many or the class of an expanded clone; other rows omit it.

size: many
V: TRBV6-5
J: TRBJ2-7
D: TRBD1
DNA: TGTGCCAGCACCCAACGACAGGGTGGCGAGCAGTACTTC
CDR3: CASTQRQGGEQYF

size: many
V: TRBV7-9
J: TRBJ1-1
D: -
DNA: TGTGCCAGCAGCTTATCCGCGAACACTGAAGCTTTCTTT
CDR3: CASSLSANTEAFF

size: -
V: TRBV25-1
J: TRBJ1-2
D: -
DNA: TGTGCCAGCAGTCCCCCCGGGAGGAAGGAATACGCCTACACCTTC
CDR3: CASSPPGRKEYAYTF

size: -
V: TRBV11-1
J: TRBJ2-7
D: -
DNA: TGTGCCAGCAGCTTAACCGGAACGGGAGAATACGAGCAGTATTTC
CDR3: CASSLTGTGEYEQYF

size: -
V: TRBV11-1
J: TRBJ2-7
D: -
DNA: TGTGCGAACAGCTCATCCCAGGACTCCTCCTACGAGCAGTACTTC
CDR3: CANSSSQDSSYEQYF

size: -
V: TRBV29-1
J: TRBJ2-2
D: -
DNA: TGCGGCGTTGCTGGGATGAACACCGGGGAGCTGTTTTTT
CDR3: CGVAGMNTGELFF

size: few
V: TRBV5-6
J: TRBJ1-2
D: -
DNA: TGTGCCAATAGCTTGGAACCAGGGGGCTACACCTTC
CDR3: CANSLEPGGYTF

size: -
V: TRBV11-2
J: TRBJ2-7
D: -
DNA: TGTGTCAGCAGCTTGGATCGAGAAGCCTACGGGCAGTACTTC
CDR3: CVSSLDREAYGQYF

size: once
V: TRBV29-1
J: TRBJ2-7
D: TRBD2
DNA: TGCAGCGTATCCCGCGGGGATAGCGGGACGGAACAGTACTTC
CDR3: CSVSRGDSGTEQYF

size: -
V: TRBV29-1
J: TRBJ1-5
D: -
DNA: TGCAGCGTTGGGGGAGTCAAACAGCCCCAGCATTTT
CDR3: CSVGGVKQPQHF

size: many
V: TRBV12-3/TRBV12-4
J: TRBJ2-3
D: TRBD2
DNA: TGTGCCAGCAGCCCCCCCCTAGCGGGAGGTCGAAGCACAGATACGCAGTATTTT
CDR3: CASSPPLAGGRSTDTQYF

size: -
V: TRBV5-4
J: TRBJ1-2
D: TRBD1
DNA: TGTGTCAGCAGCATCCCGGGACAGGGGGATTTTAACTATGGCTACACCTTC
CDR3: CVSSIPGQGDFNYGYTF

size: -
V: TRBV2
J: TRBJ1-5
D: -
DNA: TGTGCCAGCAGTTTACAGGGCACCCCTGATCAGCCCCAGCATTTT
CDR3: CASSLQGTPDQPQHF

size: -
V: TRBV6-5
J: TRBJ1-2
D: -
DNA: TGTGCCAGCAGAGGGGTCAAGATATATGGCTACACCTTC
CDR3: CASRGVKIYGYTF

size: -
V: TRBV4-2
J: TRBJ1-1
D: -
DNA: TGTACCAACAGCCGGGGGGTAGAGAACACTGAAGCTTTCTTT
CDR3: CTNSRGVENTEAFF

size: -
V: TRBV29-1
J: TRBJ2-3
D: TRBD1
DNA: TGCAGCGTTGATAGGACAGGGGGCCCAGATACGCAGTTTTTT
CDR3: CSVDRTGGPDTQFF

size: -
V: TRBV4-2
J: TRBJ1-2
D: TRBD1
DNA: TGTGCCAGCAGCCGATCGTCCAGGGGGGGGGGCGCGTCCTATGGTTACATCTTC
CDR3: CASSRSSRGGGASYGYIF

size: once
V: TRBV5-4
J: TRBJ2-5
D: -
DNA: TGTGCCATCAGCCCGACTAGTGTAGAGACCCAGTACTTC
CDR3: CAISPTSVETQYF

size: -
V: TRBV29-1
J: TRBJ2-1
D: -
DNA: TGCAGCGTCAAAACCACTATCGGCAATGAGCAGTTCTTC
CDR3: CSVKTTIGNEQFF

size: -
V: TRBV6-5
J: TRBJ1-1
D: -
DNA: TGTGCCAGCAGTATAACACCTAACACTGAAGCTTTCTTT
CDR3: CASSITPNTEAFF

size: -
V: TRBV11-3
J: TRBJ2-3
D: TRBD2
DNA: TGTGCCAGCAGCATTAGCGGGAGGCGGACAGATAGGCAATATTTT
CDR3: CASSISGRRTDRQYF

size: -
V: TRBV29-1
J: TRBJ1-1
D: -
DNA: TGCAGCGTTGACCACTGTTGGGGAATGAACACTGAAGATTTCTTT
CDR3: CSVDHCWGMNTEDFF

size: -
V: TRBV10-1
J: TRBJ2-3
D: TRBD2
DNA: TGCTCCAGCAATAGCGGGGGGGCCTCGGATACGCAGTATTTT
CDR3: CSSNSGGASDTQYF

size: many
V: TRBV30
J: TRBJ1-6
D: -
DNA: TGTGCCTGGAGAGGGCAGTCAAATAATTCACCCCTCCACTTT
CDR3: CAWRGQSNNSPLHF

size: few
V: TRBV4-1
J: TRBJ1-2
D: -
DNA: TGCGCCAGCAGCCAAGATAAGGGAGTCAACTATGACTACACCTTC
CDR3: CASSQDKGVNYDYTF

size: -
V: TRBV6-5
J: TRBJ1-1
D: -
DNA: TGTCCCAGCAGTTACTCTGGGGTGATTAACACTGAAGCTTTCTTT
CDR3: CPSSYSGVINTEAFF

size: -
V: TRBV5-1
J: TRBJ1-4
D: -
DNA: TGCGCCAGCAGACGCGACAGACCTACTAATGAAAAACTGTTTTTT
CDR3: CASRRDRPTNEKLFF

size: once
V: TRBV4-3
J: TRBJ1-5
D: -
DNA: TGCGCCAGGAACCAAGTCTGGGGCCTCAATCAGCCCCAGCATTTT
CDR3: CARNQVWGLNQPQHF

size: -
V: TRBV5-1
J: TRBJ2-5
D: TRBD2
DNA: TGCGCCAGCACCAACGGGCGGGGGGATATTCCCGTCGGGGAGACCCAGTACTTC
CDR3: CASTNGRGDIPVGETQYF

size: -
V: TRBV29-1
J: TRBJ2-1
D: TRBD1
DNA: TGCAGCGGAACGCGGACAGGGGACTACAATGCGCACTTCTTC
CDR3: CSGTRTGDYNAHFF

size: many
V: TRBV28
J: TRBJ2-3
D: -
DNA: TGTGCCAGCAGTTTTACGGGGGGCCGAGATACGCAGTATTTT
CDR3: CASSFTGGRDTQYF

size: -
V: TRBV11-2
J: TRBJ2-2
D: -
DNA: TGTGTCAGCACCCATGTCCGGGGGAGGACCGGGGAGCTGTTCTTT
CDR3: CVSTHVRGRTGELFF

size: -
V: TRBV6-5
J: TRBJ2-6
D: TRBD2
DNA: TGCGCCAGCAGTTCGTCCGGGACTAGCGGGTATTCTGGGGTCAACGTCCTGACTTTC
CDR3: CASSSSGTSGYSGVNVLTF

size: once
V: TRBV11-2
J: TRBJ2-4
D: -
DNA: TGTGCCAGCAGCTTAGGTAGAGCAGGTCTACCCAAAAACATTCAGTACTTC
CDR3: CASSLGRAGLPKNIQYF

size: -
V: TRBV11-1
J: TRBJ2-2
D: -
DNA: TGTGCCAGCAGCCCGTGGGTCGGGGCGAACACCGGGGAGCTGCTTTTC
CDR3: CASSPWVGANTGELLF

size: -
V: TRBV4-2
J: TRBJ1-2
D: -
DNA: TGCACCAGCAGCCAATCGGGAACCGGTGTCTATGGCTACACCTTC
CDR3: CTSSQSGTGVYGYTF

size: -
V: TRBV6-5
J: TRBJ1-3
D: TRBD1
DNA: TGTGCCAGCAGCTTCGGACAGGGGAGAGTGGAAAACACCATATTTTTT
CDR3: CASSFGQGRVENTIFF

size: -
V: TRBV7-9
J: TRBJ1-5
D: TRBD1
DNA: TGTGCCAGCAATTTAGCAGGGGGCGTTCAGCCCCAGCATTTT
CDR3: CASNLAGGVQPQHF

size: -
V: TRBV6-6
J: TRBJ2-3
D: TRBD2
DNA: TGTGCCAGCATCCCACTAGCGGGAACAGATACGCAGTATTTT
CDR3: CASIPLAGTDTQYF

size: medium-sized
V: TRBV29-1
J: TRBJ1-5
D: -
DNA: TGCAGCGTTGGCGGGGCGGGGCAGCCCCAGCATTTT
CDR3: CSVGGAGQPQHF

size: -
V: TRBV4-1
J: TRBJ1-5
D: -
DNA: TGCGCCAGCAGCCCCGTCGATAGGGTTGGCAATCAGCCCCAGCATTTT
CDR3: CASSPVDRVGNQPQHF

size: -
V: TRBV5-4
J: TRBJ2-5
D: TRBD1
DNA: TGTGCTAACAGCACGGCAGGGGGTCAAGAGACCCAGTACTTC
CDR3: CANSTAGGQETQYF

size: -
V: TRBV29-1
J: TRBJ2-3
D: TRBD2
DNA: TGTAGCGCTGAGAGTAGCGGGAGTGCAGATACGCAGTATTTT
CDR3: CSAESSGSADTQYF

size: -
V: TRBV30
J: TRBJ2-4
D: TRBD1
DNA: TGTGCCTGGAATGTATTCGGGACAGGGACCATTCAGTACTTC
CDR3: CAWNVFGTGTIQYF

size: -
V: TRBV10-3
J: TRBJ2-1
D: -
DNA: TGTGCCATCAGAGACCCGCTGACTGTCTCCTGCAATGAGCAGTTCTTC
CDR3: CAIRDPLTVSCNEQFF

size: -
V: TRBV10-2
J: TRBJ2-7
D: -
DNA: TGCGCCTGCAGTGATGACAACCACGAGCAGTATTTC
CDR3: CACSDDNHEQYF

size: -
V: TRBV20-1
J: TRBJ2-1
D: -
DNA: TGCAGTGCCAAGCCCCTCGGGCCCTACAATGAGGAGTTCTTC
CDR3: CSAKPLGPYNEEFF

size: -
V: TRBV29-1
J: TRBJ2-3
D: TRBD1
DNA: TGCAGCGTTTTCGGTACAGGGGCGTTAGATACGCAGTATTTT
CDR3: CSVFGTGALDTQYF

size: once
V: TRBV29-1
J: TRBJ1-1
D: TRBD1
DNA: TGCAGCGCGTACAGGGGCGCTGAAGCTTTCTTT
CDR3: CSAYRGAEAFF